Below, one TCR beta chain is given with its context. Its antigen is not known. The sample originates from a study of identical twins. Overall study findings and caveats: Abundant beta clonotypes from cord blood had fewer insertions, unlike memory repertoires, which showed none.

With 4 bases clipped from V and 6 bases from J, the junction kept 16 bases outside the gene matches. From germline, CDR1 is SGHRS and CDR2 YFSETQ. The CDR3 consists of 18 residues. A template switching step contributed a universal primer site, while unique molecular identifiers were present in the cDNA. TCRdb independently ran MiXCR on the 5' RACE reads; one entry per CDR3 protein. Of around 1.7 million distinct CDR3 sequences listed, around a third are singletons. The rearrangement joins TRBV5-1 to TRBJ1-6, with 7 bases identical to TRBD1. This clonotype was obtained from a newborn girl in good health. The source material was cord blood. CDR3 DNA: TGCGCCAGCAGCCTTGGGACACAGGGGAGCGGTTTTAATTCACCCCTCCACTTT. It is translated as CASSLGTQGSGFNSPLHF.